Only a few counts were recorded for the clone carrying this TCR beta chain. Vbeta (60) and Jbeta (13) primers were used in the PCR. The protocol was immunoSEQ multiplex PCR, while the TCRdb copy is restricted to in-frame clones and leaves out a portion. The profile shows under 150,000 clones, roughly 80% of them singletons. The data were taken from a study of cytomegalovirus exposure and HLA in healthy donors. Per the germline V gene, CDR1 is MDHEN and CDR2 is SYDVKM. The CDR3 runs 14 residues. V was pared by 7 bases and J by 4 bases, with 11 bases between. The receptor comes from a woman aged 40 to 50 in good health and CMV-seropositive. This rearrangement joins TRBV28 to TRBJ2-6, with D perhaps TRBD2 (5 bases). What was sequenced was PBMCs. The CDR3 region is CASTGGAGANVLTF. The CDR3 DNA is TGTGCCAGCACAGGAGGTGCGGGGGCCAACGTCCTGACTTTC.